The clone carrying this T cell receptor beta chain was observed a handful of times. Only in-frame clones appear in the TCRdb table, and some are missing; sequencing was by immunoSEQ multiplex PCR. The sample records 150,000 to 200,000 clones, 70% to 85% being singletons. The sample belongs to a study of blood T cell repertoires in COVID-19. For the study at large: COVID-19 samples collected from the United States, Italy and Spain covered acute and convalescent phases.

The germline V gene has CDR1 LGHDT and CDR2 YNNKEL (reference sequence). V was trimmed by 0 bases and J by 2 bases, leaving 8 bases between them. CDR3 length: 15 amino acids. Participants' own reports of clinical history determined their cohort assignment. This TCR came from a woman between 50 and 59 years old who had recovered from COVID-19. This chain connects TRBV3-1 (or the pseudogene TRBV3-2) to TRBJ2-1, with D perhaps TRBD1 (6 bases). The sample was PBMCs or T cells enriched from blood (not recorded which). The CDR3 nucleotides are TGTGCCAGCAGCCAAGAGGCAGGGGCCTACAATGAGCAGTTCTTC. Its translation: CASSQEAGAYNEQFF.